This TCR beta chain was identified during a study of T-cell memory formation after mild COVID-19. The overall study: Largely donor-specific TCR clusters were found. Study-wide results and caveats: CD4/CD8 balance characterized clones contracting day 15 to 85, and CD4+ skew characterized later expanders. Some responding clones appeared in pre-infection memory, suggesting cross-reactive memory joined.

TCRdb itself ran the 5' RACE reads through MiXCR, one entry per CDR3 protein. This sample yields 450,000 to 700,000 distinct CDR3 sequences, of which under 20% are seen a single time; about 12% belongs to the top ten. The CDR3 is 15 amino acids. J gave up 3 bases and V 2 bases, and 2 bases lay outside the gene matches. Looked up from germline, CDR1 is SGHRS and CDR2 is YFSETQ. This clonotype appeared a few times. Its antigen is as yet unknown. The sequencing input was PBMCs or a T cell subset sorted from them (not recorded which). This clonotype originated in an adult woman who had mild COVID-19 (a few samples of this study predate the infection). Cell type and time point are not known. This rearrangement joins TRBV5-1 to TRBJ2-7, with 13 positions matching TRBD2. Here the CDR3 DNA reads TGCGCCAGCAGCTTTGGACTAGCGGGGGACTACGAGCAGTACTTC. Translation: CASSFGLAGDYEQYF.